These 23 T cell receptor beta chains were all obtained from the same sample, sequenced in a study of identical twins (dated by TCRdb to 2016 to 2017). Libraries came from 5' RACE. Instrument on record: Illumina HiSeq 2000. TCRdb reanalyzed the raw reads on its own, using fastp at Q25 for trimming and MiXCR for clone calling, and kept in-frame beta chains. Rows are unified per CDR3 protein, each entry keeping the most common DNA and genes. Within this sample are around 550,000 distinct CDR3 sequences, with roughly 15% of them counted one time only. Clones ranked in the top ten supply around 0.4% of the sample. These data are also associated with another study on yellow fever vaccine responses in identical twins.

The sequenced material came from CD4+ T cells sorted from blood. The origin of the receptors is a woman under 30 in good health.

This clonotype has more than one count but fewer than ten. This CDR3 is CASSEQSSNQPQHF. The CDR3 nucleotides read TGTGCCAGCAGTGAACAGTCTAGCAATCAGCCCCAGCATTTT. The chain is built from TRBV2 and TRBJ1-5; D remains unclear. The CDR3 extends over 14 amino acids. The germline V gene encodes CDR1 SNHLY and CDR2 FYNNEI. Trimming removed 2 bases at V and 0 bases at J, with 5 bases between.

The chain links TRBV12-3 or TRBV12-4 to TRBJ1-1, with D uncertain. Trimming left V 7 bases short and J 10 bases short, with 16 bases between. The length of the CDR3 is 12 residues. CDR3 in amino acids: CASNRGGDRAFF. In DNA form, the CDR3 reads TGTGCCAGCAACCGAGGAGGAGATCGAGCTTTCTTT.

This clonotype was picked up a small number of times. The chain combines TRBV10-3 with TRBJ1-1; a weak D match, TRBD1 (5 bases). From germline, CDR1 is ENHRY and CDR2 SYGVKD. Trimming cost V 4 bases and J 0 bases, with 6 bases left between them. The CDR3 covers 13 residues. The CDR3 bases are TGTGCCATCAGTGGACAGCTGAACACTGAAGCTTTCTTT. Translated, it gives CAISGQLNTEAFF.

This chain uses TRBV10-3 with TRBJ2-3; unclear D gene. The V and J ends lost 3 bases and 4 bases respectively, with 17 bases between them. CDR3 length equals 16 residues. CDR1 and CDR2 (germline): ENHRY, SYGVKD. For the CDR3, the DNA is TGTGCCATCAGTGATGTCCTAGGAACCTTCGCAGATACGCAGTATTTT. Amino acid sequence: CAISDVLGTFADTQYF.

This chain uses TRBV20-1 with TRBJ2-3; 9 bases agree with TRBD1. V shed 0 bases, J shed 3 bases, and the junction held 16 bases outside the gene matches. From germline, CDR1 is DFQATT and CDR2 SNEGSKA (reference sequence). This CDR3 contains 19 residues. The CDR3 loop reads CSAREGGWGDREWTDTQYF. The DNA for the CDR3 is TGCAGTGCTAGAGAGGGGGGTTGGGGGGACAGGGAATGGACAGATACGCAGTATTTT.

The CDR3 spells CASSLSWTGGISYTGELFF. DNA for the CDR3: TGCGCCAGCAGCTTGAGTTGGACAGGGGGCATTTCGTACACCGGGGAGCTGTTTTTT. The chain couples TRBV5-1 to TRBJ2-2, with 11 bases that match TRBD1. V gave up 1 base and J gave up 3 bases; unmatched junction bases: 11. The CDR3 has 19 residues. Germline assignment: CDR1 SGHRS and CDR2 YFSETQ.

This clonotype was picked up a small number of times. The gene calls are TRBV29-1 and TRBJ2-1; D is tentatively TRBD1 or TRBD2 (5 bases each). The CDR3 loop spans 14 amino acids. Trimming stripped 4 bases from V and 4 bases from J, with 14 bases between. The germline CDR1 and CDR2 sequences are SQVTM and ANQGSEA. The CDR3 bases are TGCAGCGTTGTTTGGGGGACCACATACAATGAGCAGTTCTTC. Translation: CSVVWGTTYNEQFF.

The chain combines TRBV7-9 with TRBJ2-1; tentatively, D is TRBD1 or TRBD2 (6 bases each). This CDR3 has 15 residues. V shed 3 bases and J shed 4 bases, with 13 bases lying between them. CDR1 is SEHNR and CDR2 is FQNEAQ in the germline V gene (reference sequence). The CDR3 region has the DNA TGTGCCAGCAGCTTTTGGGGGGCTGAATACAATGAGCAGTTCTTC. Protein product: CASSFWGAEYNEQFF.

The chain links TRBV3-1 to TRBJ1-6, with D perhaps matching TRBD1 (5 bases). The V and J ends lost 0 bases and 4 bases respectively, with 19 bases between them. The CDR3 totals 19 residues. Germline lookup yields CDR1 LGHDT and CDR2 YNNKEL (reference sequence). CDR3: CASSQDLQGGRGYNSPLHF. The CDR3 nucleotides read TGTGCCAGCAGCCAAGACCTTCAGGGCGGGCGTGGATATAATTCACCCCTCCACTTT.

A few counts support this clonotype. The rearrangement uses TRBV28 and TRBJ1-1, with a tentative D call TRBD1 (5 bases). Trimming cost V 6 bases and J 5 bases, with 13 bases left between them. The CDR3 loop spans 13 amino acids. CDR1 is MDHEN, CDR2 SYDVKM, per germline. CDR3 protein: CASRRSGRTEAFF. The CDR3, as DNA: TGTGCCAGCAGACGCTCAGGGAGGACTGAAGCTTTCTTT.

This clonotype was found a few times. J is TRBJ2-2 and V is TRBV2; D remains unclear. With 6 bases removed from V and 3 bases from J, the gap between germline ends came to 11 bases. Germline CDR1 is SNHLY and CDR2 is FYNNEI. The CDR3 contains 14 residues. DNA of the CDR3: TGTGCCAGCAGCGGAAAACTTTACACCGGGGAGCTGTTTTTT. Translating gives CASSGKLYTGELFF.

The sample holds a few counts of this clonotype. The rearrangement joins TRBV7-9 to TRBJ2-7; a possible D gene is TRBD2 (6 bases). The V end was cut by 0 bases, the J end by 7 bases, with 10 bases between. Germline V gives CDR1 SEHNR, CDR2 FQNEAQ (reference sequence). The CDR3 totals 13 residues. CDR3 coding DNA: TGTGCCAGCAGCTTAGCCGGGAGAACTGAGCAGTACGTC. Protein: CASSLAGRTEQYV.

CDR3 sequence (DNA): TGCGCCAGCGACCGTCCGGGACAGGGGGTATACGAGCAGTACGTC. Translated: CASDRPGQGVYEQYV. The rearrangement links TRBV5-1 to TRBJ2-7; 11 positions match TRBD1. In germline, CDR1 is SGHRS, CDR2 YFSETQ. Trimming removed 7 bases from V and 4 bases from J; junction bases left unmatched: 10. This CDR3 comprises 15 residues.

The chain uses TRBV7-9 and TRBJ2-5; D is unclear. Germline V gene lookup returns CDR1 SEHNR and CDR2 FQNEAQ (reference sequence). V lost 5 bases and J 5 bases, leaving 24 bases between the germline ends. This CDR3 comprises 17 residues. CDR3 coding DNA: TGTGCCAGCAGCCTAAGTTGGGCTGGGCACGATAGGGAGACCCAGTACTTC. Protein product: CASSLSWAGHDRETQYF.

This clonotype was detected a few times. CDR3 DNA sequence: TGCAGTGCTAGAGAACGGGACAGGGGGCGAGGCGCCGGGGAGCTGTTTTTT. It yields the protein CSARERDRGRGAGELFF. The chain uses TRBV20-1 and TRBJ2-2; 12 nucleotides line up with TRBD1. Germline values: CDR1 DFQATT, CDR2 SNEGSKA (reference sequence). Trimming removed 0 bases from V and 6 bases from J; junction bases left unmatched: 8. CDR3 length: 17 residues.

The chain carries TRBV10-3 and TRBJ2-2; D not certain. The CDR3 has 15 residues. The germline gives CDR1 ENHRY, CDR2 SYGVKD. V gave up 0 bases and J gave up 5 bases, with 10 bases separating them. This chain's CDR3 is CAISESTAWTGELFF. The CDR3 region has the DNA TGTGCCATCAGTGAGTCTACCGCGTGGACCGGGGAGCTGTTTTTT.

This clonotype was found a few times. The chain employs TRBV5-5 and TRBJ1-2, with 9 positions matching TRBD1. CDR1 and CDR2 (germline): SGHKS, YYEKEE (reference sequence). V was pared by 3 bases and J by 5 bases, with 8 bases of the junction left unmatched. This CDR3 is 15 amino acids long. The CDR3 DNA reads as TGTGCCAGCAGCTCCTCAACAGGGGGCCAATATGGCTACACCTTC. It specifies CASSSSTGGQYGYTF.

This clonotype appeared many times. The rearrangement links TRBV5-1 to TRBJ2-3; D might be TRBD2 (5 bases). V was pared by 1 base and J by 0 bases, with 9 bases between. The CDR3 is made up of 15 amino acids. The germline V gene encodes CDR1 SGHRS and CDR2 YFSETQ. The CDR3 reads CASSLKGVSTDTQYF. As DNA, the CDR3 is TGCGCCAGCAGCTTGAAGGGAGTCAGCACAGATACGCAGTATTTT.

This clonotype came up a few times. J is TRBJ2-3 and V is TRBV20-1; the D is unclear. The CDR3 sequence is 12 residues long. V was pared by 1 base and J by 2 bases, with 4 bases between. Per the germline V gene, CDR1 is DFQATT and CDR2 is SNEGSKA (reference sequence). The CDR3 is CSARAYTDTQYF. The CDR3, as DNA: TGCAGTGCTAGAGCCTACACAGATACGCAGTATTTT.

This clonotype showed up just a few times. The chain uses TRBV2 and TRBJ2-1, with a tentative D call TRBD2 (5 bases). V was clipped by 6 bases and J by 0 bases, with 15 bases between them. Germline CDR1 is SNHLY and CDR2 is FYNNEI. The CDR3 consists of 16 residues. CDR3 DNA sequence: TGTGCCAGCAGCTCCCAGGTAGGGAGCTCCTACAATGAGCAGTTCTTC. Translating it yields CASSSQVGSSYNEQFF. Full variable domain (remainder filled in from reference TRBV2 and TRBJ2-1): EPEVTQTPSHQVTQMGQEVILRCVPISNHLYFYWYRQILGQKVEFLVSFYNNEISEKSEIFDDQFSVERPDGSNFTLKIRSTKLEDSAMYFCASSSQVGSSYNEQFFGPGTRLTVL.

This clonotype was detected only a few times. The V and J genes are TRBV24-1 and TRBJ2-5; D might be TRBD1 (6 bases). CDR3 size: 15 residues. Per the germline V gene, CDR1 is KGHDR and CDR2 is SFDVKD. The V gene lost 2 bases and the J gene lost 13 bases, with 22 bases spanning the gap. CDR3 DNA: TGTGCCACCAGTGATTCCCTGAAGACAGGATTTGATTTGTACTTC. Its protein product is CATSDSLKTGFDLYF.

The rearrangement links TRBV7-9 to TRBJ2-3; 9 nucleotides line up with TRBD2. This CDR3 contains 17 residues. Per the germline V gene, CDR1 is SEHNR and CDR2 is FQNEAQ (reference sequence). The junction had 15 bases not matched to a gene; V was cut back by 5 bases and J by 6 bases. For the CDR3, the DNA is TGTGCCAGCAGCCCCGAGAAGCGGGGGGCTGCCTTTGATACGCAGTATTTT. Amino acids: CASSPEKRGAAFDTQYF.

The genes are TRBV10-3 and TRBJ1-6, with D hard to call. The CDR3 loop spans 12 amino acids. CDR1 is ENHRY and CDR2 is SYGVKD in the germline V gene. The V end was cut by 2 bases, the J end by 7 bases, with 3 bases between. This chain's CDR3 is CAISEANSPLHF. The CDR3 bases are TGTGCCATCAGTGAGGCGAATTCACCCCTCCACTTT.